A selection of T cell receptor beta chains follows, all from one sample in a study of T cell responses to AZD1222 COVID-19 vaccine. Generated by immunoSEQ multiplex PCR, the TCRdb table keeps only in-frame clones and is missing some. In the table there are about 82,000 clones, over 80% of which are singletons. The sample consisted of peripheral blood, taken on day 0 of AZD1222 vaccination. These TCRs come from an adult in good health. Each CDR3 is given with its conserved first and last residue. D genes are given only for firm matches. Rows may omit the clone size; those that give it use once, few, many or a size class.

D gene,clone size,J gene,V gene,CDR3 DNA,CDR3 protein
TRBD2,-,TRBJ2-7,TRBV4-1,TGCGCCAGCAGGACAAGATCAAGCGGGGGGATCCACGAGCAGTACTTC,CASRTRSSGGIHEQYF
-,-,TRBJ1-1,TRBV7-2,TGTGCCAGCAGCTTAGCAGTGACCACTGAAGCTTTCTTT,CASSLAVTTEAFF
TRBD2,once,TRBJ2-7,TRBV9,TGTGCCAGCAGCGCCGACTTCAGCGGGAGCGGGGGATACGAGCAGTACTTC,CASSADFSGSGGYEQYF
-,-,TRBJ1-2,TRBV12-3/TRBV12-4,TGTGCCAGCAGTTCCAGGGGCGGCTATGGCTACACCTTC,CASSSRGGYGYTF
-,-,TRBJ1-1,TRBV5-6,TGTGCCAGCAGCTTCCAGGGATCGGGCACTGAAGCTTTCTTT,CASSFQGSGTEAFF
-,-,TRBJ1-1,TRBV28,TGTGCCAGCAGCGCGGGGGGTACAAAGAACACTGAAGCTTTCTTT,CASSAGGTKNTEAFF
TRBD1,-,TRBJ1-4,TRBV30,TGTGCCTGGAGGGGGGGACAGGGGCATGAAAAACTGTTTTTT,CAWRGGQGHEKLFF
TRBD1,-,TRBJ1-5,TRBV18,TGTGCCAGCTCAGGTACCAGGGGGGCTAATCAGCCCCAGCATTTT,CASSGTRGANQPQHF
-,-,TRBJ2-1,TRBV7-3,TGTGCCAGCAGCTTAACGCTAGTTCGGGGCAATGAGCAGTTCTTC,CASSLTLVRGNEQFF
-,-,TRBJ1-1,TRBV4-1,TGCGCCAGCAGCCAAGAGCACCTCGGGGGGAACACTGAAGCTTTCTTT,CASSQEHLGGNTEAFF
-,-,TRBJ1-2,TRBV7-2,TGTGCCAGCAGCGACGGGACGGTCTATGGCTACACCTTC,CASSDGTVYGYTF
-,-,TRBJ2-7,TRBV7-2,TGTGCCAGCAGCTTAGGGGCCTCCTACGAGCAGTACTTC,CASSLGASYEQYF
TRBD1,-,TRBJ2-3,TRBV4-1,TGCGCCAGCAGACCCTCCGGGACAGGGAAAAATAGGTACTCCACAGATACGCAGTATTTT,CASRPSGTGKNRYSTDTQYF
-,-,TRBJ2-5,TRBV10-1,TGCGCCAGCAGTGAGTCCTGGGACCAAGAGACCCAGTACTTC,CASSESWDQETQYF
TRBD1,-,TRBJ1-5,TRBV6-5,TGTGCCAGCAGTTACGACAGGGCAGGTCAGCCCCAGCATTTT,CASSYDRAGQPQHF
TRBD2,once,TRBJ2-1,TRBV7-3,TGTGCCAGCGGTTCTAGCGGGGGGTACAATGAGCAGTTCTTC,CASGSSGGYNEQFF
-,-,TRBJ1-3,TRBV9,TGTGCCAGCAGCGCCGTTCCCGGACGGAGCTCTGGAAACACCATATATTTT,CASSAVPGRSSGNTIYF
TRBD1,-,TRBJ1-2,TRBV19,TGTGCCAGTAGTCTCCGGGACAGGGGGACCGGCTACACCTTC,CASSLRDRGTGYTF
-,-,TRBJ1-4,TRBV10-3,TGTGCCATCAGTGCGTCTGGGCCTCCAGCCGCAACTAATGAAAAACTGTTTTTT,CAISASGPPAATNEKLFF
-,-,TRBJ2-7,TRBV7-2,TGTGCCAGCAGCTTTAGTTCTCAAACCTCCTACGAGCAGTACTTC,CASSFSSQTSYEQYF
TRBD1,once,TRBJ1-2,TRBV18,TGTGCCAGCTCAGCGGGACAGGACTATGGCTACACCTTC,CASSAGQDYGYTF
TRBD1,-,TRBJ1-4,TRBV27,TGTGCCAGCAGCAGTGCGGGCAGGGGGCCAACTAATGAAAAACTGTTTTTT,CASSSAGRGPTNEKLFF
-,-,TRBJ1-1,TRBV24-1,TGTGCCACCAGTGGGACGACAGTCACTGAAGCTTTCTTT,CATSGTTVTEAFF
-,-,TRBJ1-1,TRBV19,TGTGCCAGTAGAGTGGGACGTTTGAACACTGAAGCTTTCTTT,CASRVGRLNTEAFF
-,once,TRBJ2-7,TRBV7-2,TGTGCCAGCAGCTTAGATCACATGCGGGCCTACGAGCAGTACTTC,CASSLDHMRAYEQYF
TRBD2,-,TRBJ2-5,TRBV27,TGTGCCAGCAGAACAATTAGGACTAGCGGGGGATATATAGAGACCCAGTACTTC,CASRTIRTSGGYIETQYF
-,-,TRBJ1-1,TRBV27,TGTGCCAGCAGCCCCCGAGGGCAGGGGACTGAAGCTTTCTTT,CASSPRGQGTEAFF
-,-,TRBJ2-3,TRBV5-1,TGCGCCAGCACCCACTTAGGTGGGGGAGATACGCAGTATTTT,CASTHLGGGDTQYF
TRBD1,-,TRBJ1-1,TRBV10-2,TGCGCCATTCAGACAGGGGGGAACACTGAAGCTTTCTTT,CAIQTGGNTEAFF
-,-,TRBJ2-2,TRBV5-1,TGCGCCAGCTTCCTTGGAGGGAACGGGGAGCTGTTTTTT,CASFLGGNGELFF
-,-,TRBJ1-5,TRBV7-6,TGTGCCAGCAGCCTCACCCCGGGGCCGGGCAATCAGCCCCAGCATTTT,CASSLTPGPGNQPQHF
-,-,TRBJ1-2,TRBV18,TGTGCCAGCTCACCCTCCCCCAGGAACTATGGCTACACCTTC,CASSPSPRNYGYTF
-,-,TRBJ1-2,TRBV30,TGTGCCTGGAGTCTGTTCGGAATGCAGCGGTGGGGCTACACCTTC,CAWSLFGMQRWGYTF
-,-,TRBJ2-2,TRBV5-6,TGTGCCAGCAGCTTGGGACAGTACACCGGGGAGCTGTTTTTT,CASSLGQYTGELFF
-,-,TRBJ2-7,TRBV10-2,TGCGCCAGCAGTGAGTACGAAGCGGACCTCTCCTACGAGCAGTACTTC,CASSEYEADLSYEQYF
-,-,TRBJ1-6,TRBV6-5,TGTGCCAGCAGTTTTGACAGCTCCTATAATTCACCCCTCCACTTT,CASSFDSSYNSPLHF
-,few,TRBJ1-1,TRBV30,TGTGCCTGGATTCTGATGAACACTGAAGCTTTCTTT,CAWILMNTEAFF
-,-,TRBJ1-2,TRBV7-2,TGTGCCAGCAGCCCCCTTTCGGGATATGGCTACACCTTC,CASSPLSGYGYTF
-,-,TRBJ2-2,TRBV25-1,TGTGCCAGCAGTCCCCGGACGGCGAACACCGGGGAGCTGTTTTTT,CASSPRTANTGELFF
-,-,TRBJ2-1,TRBV5-4,TGTGCCAGCAGCCGACGGACTGACAGCTCCTACAATGAGCAGTTCTTC,CASSRRTDSSYNEQFF
TRBD1,once,TRBJ2-7,TRBV5-4,TGTGCCAGCAGCCCAAACTCCGGGACAGCGGCCTACGAGCAGTACTTC,CASSPNSGTAAYEQYF
TRBD1,-,TRBJ1-6,TRBV7-9,TGTGCCAGCAGCTTAGAGGGACAGGTTGAGTCACCCCTCCACTTT,CASSLEGQVESPLHF